Listed below are T cell receptor beta chains from one sample, sequenced in a study of radiation and T cells in renal cell carcinoma. Repertoires were generated with immunoSEQ multiplex PCR, while TCRdb's copy carries only in-frame clones and drops some. The sample records 25,000 to 30,000 clones, about 84% being singletons. The sample was blood, taken from a patient whose treatment included radiotherapy and nephrectomy. The receptors stem from a man in his 60s with renal cell carcinoma. Both conserved end residues are part of each CDR3. The order of the fields is D gene, clone size, CDR3 length, V gene, J gene, CDR3 protein, CDR3 DNA. A D gene is named only where the DNA matches it firmly. Where a row states a size, it is once, few, many or the class of an expanded clone; other rows omit it.

TRBD2	NA	16	TRBV18	TRBJ2-3	CASSPPGLAGTDTQYF	TGTGCCAGCTCACCACCGGGACTAGCGGGCACAGATACGCAGTATTTT
TRBD2	NA	11	TRBV2	TRBJ2-1	CASSPGGSRFF	TGTGCCAGCAGTCCGGGGGGGTCCAGGTTCTTC
TRBD1	once	13	TRBV19	TRBJ1-3	CATRQGGGNTIYF	TGTGCCACGCGACAGGGAGGAGGAAACACCATATATTTT
TRBD2	NA	16	TRBV11-3	TRBJ2-1	CASSPRTSGSYNEQFF	TGTGCCAGCAGCCCAAGGACTAGCGGGAGCTACAATGAGCAGTTCTTC
TRBD2	NA	14	TRBV7-9	TRBJ2-1	CASSLSAGGDEQFF	TGTGCCAGCAGCTTATCGGCGGGAGGGGATGAGCAGTTCTTC
NA	NA	12	TRBV9	TRBJ2-7	CASSSRSYEQYF	TGTGCCAGCAGCTCGCGCTCCTACGAGCAGTACTTC
NA	NA	15	TRBV11-2	TRBJ1-6	CASSGTELNNSPLHF	TGTGCCAGCAGCGGTACAGAGCTGAATAATTCACCCCTCCACTTT
NA	NA	14	TRBV13	TRBJ2-5	CASSLGGYQETQYF	TGTGCCAGCAGCTTAGGGGGATACCAAGAGACCCAGTACTTC
NA	few	14	TRBV7-2	TRBJ1-6	CASSLDSWGSPLHF	TGTGCCAGCAGCTTGGACAGCTGGGGTTCACCCCTCCACTTT
NA	NA	15	TRBV4-1	TRBJ2-7	CASSQWDTASYEQYF	TGCGCCAGCAGCCAATGGGACACGGCTTCCTACGAGCAGTACTTC
NA	NA	13	TRBV2	TRBJ2-3	CASSNTRDNTQYF	TGTGCCAGCAGTAACACCAGGGATAATACGCAGTATTTT
NA	NA	12	TRBV29-1	TRBJ1-2	CSVETVNYGYTF	TGCAGCGTTGAAACCGTTAACTATGGCTACACCTTC
NA	once	15	TRBV6-1	TRBJ2-7	CASAGQGLFVPEQYF	TGTGCCAGCGCGGGGCAGGGACTTTTTGTTCCCGAGCAGTACTTC
TRBD2	once	16	TRBV5-1	TRBJ2-2	CASSLAPSGNTGELFF	TGCGCCAGCAGCTTGGCTCCTAGCGGGAACACCGGGGAGCTGTTTTTT
TRBD1	NA	15	TRBV4-3	TRBJ1-6	CASSPRQGGLSPLHF	TGCGCCAGCAGCCCCAGACAGGGGGGCCTTTCACCCCTCCACTTT
TRBD2	NA	17	TRBV7-7	TRBJ2-7	CASSLAVVSGNEYEQYF	TGTGCCAGCAGCTTAGCGGTCGTTAGCGGGAACGAGTACGAGCAGTACTTC
TRBD1	NA	15	TRBV5-1	TRBJ1-5	CASSSAPGTDQPQHF	TGCGCCAGCAGCTCGGCCCCCGGGACAGATCAGCCCCAGCATTTT
NA	NA	14	TRBV5-1	TRBJ2-7	CASSLGPRSGEQYF	TGCGCCAGCAGCTTGGGTCCTCGAAGTGGGGAGCAGTACTTC
NA	once	13	TRBV5-1	TRBJ2-7	CASSLLVNYEQYF	TGCGCCAGCAGCTTGTTGGTAAACTACGAGCAGTACTTC
NA	NA	15	TRBV5-5	TRBJ1-4	CASSLEGQGPEKLFF	TGTGCCAGCAGCTTAGAAGGGCAGGGACCTGAAAAACTGTTTTTT
NA	NA	15	TRBV7-2	TRBJ2-7	CASSLGGESSYEQYF	TGTGCCAGCAGCTTAGGCGGGGAGAGCTCCTACGAGCAGTACTTC
NA	NA	11	TRBV6-1	TRBJ1-5	CASSSTQPQHF	TGTGCCAGCAGTTCGACTCAGCCCCAGCATTTT
TRBD2	NA	16	TRBV4-1	TRBJ2-7	CASSQVFSGRGYEQYF	TGCGCCAGCAGCCAAGTGTTTTCGGGGAGGGGCTACGAGCAGTACTTC
NA	NA	15	TRBV4-3	TRBJ2-1	CASSKTGPSYNEQFF	TGCGCCAGCAGTAAAACCGGACCGAGCTACAATGAGCAGTTCTTC
NA	NA	22	TRBV19	TRBJ2-3	CASSQTVGEGQPGQASTDTQYF	TGTGCCAGTAGCCAGACTGTGGGAGAAGGACAGCCGGGACAAGCTAGCACAGATACGCAGTATTTT
NA	NA	15	TRBV25-1	TRBJ1-2	CASSESVGRSYGYTF	TGTGCCAGCAGTGAATCGGTGGGCAGGAGCTATGGCTACACCTTC
NA	NA	14	TRBV27	TRBJ2-6	CASSPSGGANVLTF	TGTGCCAGCAGTCCCTCCGGGGGGGCCAACGTCCTGACTTTC
NA	few	12	TRBV11-2	TRBJ2-4	CASSLDGVIQYF	TGTGCCAGCAGCTTAGATGGAGTGATTCAGTACTTC
TRBD1	NA	15	TRBV12-5	TRBJ1-5	CASGLEGQGGQPQHF	TGTGCTAGTGGTTTGGAAGGACAGGGAGGACAGCCCCAGCATTTT
TRBD1	NA	14	TRBV5-6	TRBJ2-7	CASRLDRGLDEQYF	TGTGCCAGCAGGTTGGACAGGGGCTTGGACGAGCAGTACTTC
TRBD1	once	13	TRBV5-6	TRBJ1-2	CASSWDRAGGYTF	TGTGCCAGCAGCTGGGACAGGGCGGGAGGCTACACCTTC
NA	NA	15	TRBV18	TRBJ2-1	CASSPTGRDDNEQFF	TGTGCCAGCTCACCCACGGGACGGGACGACAATGAGCAGTTCTTC